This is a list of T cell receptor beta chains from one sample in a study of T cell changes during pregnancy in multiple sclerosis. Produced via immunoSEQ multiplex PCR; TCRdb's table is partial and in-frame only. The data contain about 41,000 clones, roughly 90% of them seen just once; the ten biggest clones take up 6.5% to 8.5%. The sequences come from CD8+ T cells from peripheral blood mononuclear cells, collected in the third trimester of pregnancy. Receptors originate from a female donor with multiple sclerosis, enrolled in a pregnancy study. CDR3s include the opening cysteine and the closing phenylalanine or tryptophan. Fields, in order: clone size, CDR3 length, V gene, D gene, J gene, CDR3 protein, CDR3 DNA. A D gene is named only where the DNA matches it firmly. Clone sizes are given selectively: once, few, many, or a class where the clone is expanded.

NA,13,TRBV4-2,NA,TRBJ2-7,CATGAGDSYEQYF,TGTGCCACAGGGGCAGGGGACTCCTACGAGCAGTACTTC
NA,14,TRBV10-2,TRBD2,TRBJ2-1,CASSLGLAYNEQFF,TGCGCCAGCAGCCTCGGACTAGCCTACAATGAGCAGTTCTTC
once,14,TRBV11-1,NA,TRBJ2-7,CASSLAGATYEQYF,TGTGCCAGCAGCTTAGCGGGGGCTACCTACGAGCAGTACTTC
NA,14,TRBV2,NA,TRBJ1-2,CAPGFGTANYGYTF,TGTGCCCCAGGGTTCGGTACGGCTAACTATGGCTACACCTTC
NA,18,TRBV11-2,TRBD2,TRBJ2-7,CASSSLESLWGGSDEQYF,TGTGCCAGCAGCTCCCTGGAGTCCTTGTGGGGGGGTTCGGACGAGCAGTACTTC
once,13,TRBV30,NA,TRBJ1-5,CAWSVAGREPQHF,TGTGCCTGGAGTGTAGCAGGGAGGGAGCCCCAGCATTTT
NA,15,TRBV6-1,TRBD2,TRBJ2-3,CASSELRGGPDTQYF,TGTGCCAGCAGTGAATTGCGGGGGGGTCCAGATACGCAGTATTTT
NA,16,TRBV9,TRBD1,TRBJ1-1,CASSVEGLGTGPEAFF,TGTGCCAGCAGCGTAGAGGGATTGGGGACAGGGCCTGAAGCTTTCTTT
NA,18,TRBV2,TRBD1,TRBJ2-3,CASSVPGQGARGTDTQYF,TGTGCCAGCAGTGTCCCGGGACAGGGGGCGCGGGGCACAGATACGCAGTATTTT
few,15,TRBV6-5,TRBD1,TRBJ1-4,CASSSEGATNEKLFF,TGTGCCAGCAGTTCAGAGGGGGCCACTAATGAAAAACTGTTTTTT
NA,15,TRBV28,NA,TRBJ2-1,CASSPGEVRYNEQFF,TGTGCCAGCTCCCCCGGCGAGGTTCGTTACAATGAGCAGTTCTTC
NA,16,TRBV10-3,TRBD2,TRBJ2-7,CAISATLAGEGYEQYF,TGTGCCATCAGCGCCACACTAGCGGGAGAGGGGTACGAGCAGTACTTC
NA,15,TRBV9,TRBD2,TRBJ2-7,CASSVGGSGGYEQYF,TGTGCCAGCAGCGTAGGCGGTAGCGGGGGCTACGAGCAGTACTTC
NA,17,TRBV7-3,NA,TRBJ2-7,CASSLPEGGTDGYEQYF,TGTGCCAGCAGCTTACCGGAAGGGGGAACGGACGGCTACGAGCAGTACTTC
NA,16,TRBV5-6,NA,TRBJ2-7,CASSLGIVGDSYEQYF,TGTGCCAGCAGCTTGGGCATTGTGGGGGACTCCTACGAGCAGTACTTC
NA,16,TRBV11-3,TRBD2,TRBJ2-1,CASSFGLAGEGNEQFF,TGTGCCAGCAGCTTCGGGCTAGCGGGGGAGGGTAATGAGCAGTTCTTC
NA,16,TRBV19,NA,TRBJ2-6,CASREPGDSGANVLTF,TGTGCCAGTAGGGAACCAGGGGACTCTGGGGCCAACGTCCTGACTTTC
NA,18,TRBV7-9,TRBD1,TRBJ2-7,CASSLLSVEDRAAYEQYF,TGTGCCAGCAGCTTATTATCGGTGGAAGACAGGGCCGCCTACGAGCAGTACTTC
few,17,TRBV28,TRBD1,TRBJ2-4,CASSPSPRTGQWDIQYF,TGTGCCAGCAGTCCAAGCCCCCGGACAGGACAGTGGGACATTCAGTACTTC
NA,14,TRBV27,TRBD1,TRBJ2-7,CASSTGQGTYEQYF,TGTGCCAGCAGTACGGGACAGGGTACCTACGAGCAGTACTTC
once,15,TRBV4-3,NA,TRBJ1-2,CASSQDRPAGIGYTF,TGCGCCAGCAGCCAAGATCGTCCCGCGGGGATTGGCTACACCTTC
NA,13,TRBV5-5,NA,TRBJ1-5,CASSYRGNQPQHF,TGTGCCAGCAGTTACAGGGGCAATCAGCCCCAGCATTTT
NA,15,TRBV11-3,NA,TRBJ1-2,CASSLDPGGQGGYTF,TGTGCCAGCAGCTTAGACCCAGGCGGCCAGGGTGGCTACACCTTC
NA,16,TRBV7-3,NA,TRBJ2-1,CASSLTGGAILDEQFF,TGTGCCAGCAGCTTAACGGGGGGGGCTATCCTGGATGAGCAGTTCTTC
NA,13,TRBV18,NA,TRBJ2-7,CASSGTSLDEQYF,TGTGCCAGCTCAGGAACTAGTTTGGACGAGCAGTACTTC
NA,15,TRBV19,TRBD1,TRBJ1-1,CASSIYTGVNTEAFF,TGTGCCAGTAGTATTTACACAGGGGTGAACACTGAAGCTTTCTTT
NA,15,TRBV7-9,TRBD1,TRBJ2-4,CASSDSTGGRNIQYF,TGTGCCAGCAGCGACTCGACAGGGGGCAGGAACATTCAGTACTTC
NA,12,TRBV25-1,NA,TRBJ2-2,CASSERAGELFF,TGTGCCAGCAGTGAGAGGGCCGGGGAGCTGTTTTTT
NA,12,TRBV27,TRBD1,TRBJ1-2,CASSTGGTFETF,TGTGCCAGCAGTACAGGGGGGACGTTTGAAACCTTC
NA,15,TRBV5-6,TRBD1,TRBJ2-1,CASSAGQVYYNEQFF,TGTGCCAGCAGCGCCGGACAGGTTTACTACAATGAGCAGTTCTTC
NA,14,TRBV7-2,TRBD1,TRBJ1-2,CASSPRVTGGGYTF,TGTGCCAGCAGCCCCCGGGTGACAGGGGGTGGCTACACCTTC
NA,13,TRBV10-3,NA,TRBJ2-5,CAISESGEETQYF,TGTGCCATCAGTGAGTCCGGGGAAGAGACCCAGTACTTC
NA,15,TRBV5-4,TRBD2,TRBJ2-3,CASMLLAASTDTQYF,TGTGCCAGCATGCTACTAGCGGCTAGCACAGATACGCAGTATTTT
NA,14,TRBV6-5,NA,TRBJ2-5,CASSYSMEAETQYF,TGTGCCAGCAGTTACTCTATGGAGGCAGAGACCCAGTACTTC
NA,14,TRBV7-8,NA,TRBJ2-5,CASSQPHRQETQYF,TGTGCCAGCAGCCAGCCCCACAGACAAGAGACCCAGTACTTC
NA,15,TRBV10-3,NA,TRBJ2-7,CAISESSLVTYEQYF,TGTGCCATCAGTGAGTCGAGCCTTGTCACCTACGAGCAGTACTTC
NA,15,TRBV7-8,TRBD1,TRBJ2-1,CASSLMDRVYNEQFF,TGTGCCAGCAGCTTAATGGACAGGGTTTACAATGAGCAGTTCTTC
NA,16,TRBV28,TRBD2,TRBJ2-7,CASSVPLAETSYEQYF,TGTGCCAGCAGTGTCCCTCTAGCGGAAACATCCTACGAGCAGTACTTC
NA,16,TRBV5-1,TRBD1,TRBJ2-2,CASSLHNEGANGELFF,TGCGCCAGCAGCTTGCACAATGAGGGGGCCAACGGGGAGCTGTTTTTT
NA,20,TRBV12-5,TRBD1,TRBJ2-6,CASGLVRGGQANSGANVLTF,TGTGCTAGTGGTTTGGTAAGAGGGGGACAGGCCAACTCTGGGGCCAACGTCCTGACTTTC
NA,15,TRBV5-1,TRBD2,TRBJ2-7,CASSPATGGFYEQYF,TGCGCCAGCAGCCCCGCAACGGGGGGATTCTACGAGCAGTACTTC
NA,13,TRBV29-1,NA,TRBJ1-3,CSVDPGSGNTIYF,TGCAGCGTTGATCCGGGGTCTGGAAACACCATATATTTT
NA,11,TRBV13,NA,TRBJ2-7,CASSLEGEQYF,TGTGCCAGCAGCTTAGAGGGGGAGCAGTACTTC
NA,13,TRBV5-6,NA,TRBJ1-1,CASSFERTAEAFF,TGTGCCAGCAGCTTTGAGCGGACAGCAGAAGCTTTCTTT
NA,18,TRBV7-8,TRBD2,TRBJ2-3,CASSQGSGRAVGTDTQYF,TGTGCCAGCAGCCAAGGCAGCGGGAGGGCCGTGGGCACAGATACGCAGTATTTT
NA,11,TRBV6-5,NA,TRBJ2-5,CASSYSGTQYF,TGTGCCAGCAGTTACTCGGGCACCCAGTACTTC
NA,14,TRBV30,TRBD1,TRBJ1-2,CAWSAGTGDYGYTF,TGTGCCTGGAGTGCCGGGACAGGGGACTATGGCTACACCTTC
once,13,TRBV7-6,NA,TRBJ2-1,CASSEGGVDEQFF,TGTGCCAGCTCGGAGGGCGGGGTCGATGAGCAGTTCTTC
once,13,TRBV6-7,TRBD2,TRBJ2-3,CASSYSIAGTQYF,TGTGCCAGCAGTTATTCCATAGCGGGTACGCAGTATTTT
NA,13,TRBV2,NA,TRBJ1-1,CASSVERETEAFF,TGTGCCAGCAGTGTGGAAAGGGAGACTGAAGCTTTCTTT
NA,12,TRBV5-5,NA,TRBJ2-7,CASSFSSYEQYF,TGTGCCAGCAGCTTTAGCTCCTACGAGCAGTACTTC
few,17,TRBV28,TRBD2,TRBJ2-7,CASAGTSGVPPRYEQYF,TGTGCCAGCGCCGGGACTAGCGGGGTTCCTCCGAGATACGAGCAGTACTTC
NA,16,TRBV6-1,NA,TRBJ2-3,CASSEALRGPQDTQYF,TGTGCCAGCAGTGAAGCGCTTCGAGGGCCTCAAGATACGCAGTATTTT
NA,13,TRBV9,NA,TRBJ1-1,CASSGIGDTEAFF,TGTGCCAGCAGCGGTATAGGGGACACTGAAGCTTTCTTT
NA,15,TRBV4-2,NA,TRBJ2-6,CASSQDSSGANVLTF,TGTGCCAGCAGCCAAGACAGCTCTGGGGCCAACGTCCTGACTTTC
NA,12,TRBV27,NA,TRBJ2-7,CASSLPLYEQYF,TGTGCCAGCAGTTTACCTCTCTACGAGCAGTACTTC
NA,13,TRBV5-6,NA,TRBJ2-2,CASSFLRTPELFF,TGTGCCAGCAGCTTTCTCCGGACTCCGGAGCTGTTTTTT
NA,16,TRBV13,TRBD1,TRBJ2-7,CASSSRHGTGSYEQYF,TGTGCCAGCAGCTCAAGGCACGGGACAGGGTCCTACGAGCAGTACTTC
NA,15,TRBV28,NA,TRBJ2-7,CASSLIQGGAYEQYF,TGTGCCAGCAGTTTAATCCAGGGGGGAGCCTACGAGCAGTACTTC